This TCR beta chain is from a study of CXCR3-negative and CXCR3-positive naive CD8 T cells. General study findings and limits: Memory cells showed distinct TRBV-TRBJ patterns, while the two naive subsets matched. Across naive subsets, surface CD5 expression was comparable, and TCR strength was inferred from properties of the TRB CDR3. PBMCs showed partially decreased CXCR3 expression after cryopreservation, and most assays used fresh PBMCs.

Per the germline V gene, CDR1 is MDHEN and CDR2 is SYDVKM. This CDR3 comprises 21 residues. In regard to this clonotype: The antigen remains unidentified.

The study made its TRB cDNA libraries by 5' RACE, adding UMI labels. TCRdb re-called the 5' RACE reads, yielding one record per CDR3 amino acid sequence without DNA. The sample table includes tens of thousands of distinct CDR3 sequences. The V call is TRBV28, the J call TRBJ2-3; TCRdb's D gene call, TRBD2, goes unchecked for lack of DNA. The sample was naive CXCR3- CD8+ T cells from blood. Subset defined: CD45RO-CCR7+CD27+CD95- naive CD8+ T cells lacking CXCR3 (TNR3-). The receptor was isolated from a human donor in good health. Some clones in this sample may be carry-over from other donors' samples. This chain's CDR3 is CASSFPTRLAGARVRGDTQYF.